This entry is about one T cell receptor (beta chain). Its antigen remains undetermined. Per-base quality was not reported, and no clone a single base away is much larger than it. The data originate from a study of blood T cell repertoires in COVID-19 (dated by TCRdb to 2020 to 2021). Describing the broader study: Samples from collaborators originated in the United States, Italy and Spain and spanned both the acute and convalescent phases of COVID-19. The material from the prospective study consisted of cDNA or gDNA derived from T cells, B-cell-depleted T cells, or PBMCs. The dataset comprised deeply sampled blood TCRbeta repertoires from subjects exposed to, actively infected with, or recovered from COVID-19. The repertoires were made available in a free public database intended to serve as a resource for research on the immune response to SARS-CoV-2. Samples were obtained from the ongoing ImmuneRACE study (first 160 participants) and from about 1,300 subjects provided by 6 global collaborators. A de-identified subject ID, COVID-19 status, age in years and sex were almost always included in the sample metadata. Where HLA class I and class II types were available, the types were taken from metadata supplied by the sample provider, not from assay-based typing. General conclusions and limits of the study: The amount of clinical and demographic metadata varied by source and participant and was provided uncurated.

In Seattle, one collaborating source enrolled patients while the infection was active and tracked those patients longitudinally over the course of disease. Collaborating institutions collected whole blood in K2EDTA tubes following their own protocols. Collaborator samples were shipped for TCRbeta analysis as frozen whole blood, isolated PBMCs, or DNA extracted from either sample type. The immunoSEQ Assay, a bias-controlled multiplex PCR, was used to amplify TCRbeta CDR3 regions from genomic DNA. Per the source publication's procedure: Nucleated cell counts per sample were estimated from amplification of reference gene primers within the assay. Sequence reads were collapsed and filtered to measure the absolute abundance of every unique TCRbeta CDR3 rearrangement. Productive Simpson clonality was computed per sample as the square root of Simpson's diversity index over productive rearrangements. Held by TCRdb, this immuneACCESS table contains in-frame sequences only and omits some clones. Under half of the omission traces to an unresolved V gene where checked; the cause of the rest is unknown. The DNA was the basis for D and trimming; V, J and clone size are from that table. This sample has about 200,000 clones in its table, and over 75% of those were observed once. 2% to 3% of the sample is in the top ten clones.

The CDR3 starts with the cysteine, ends with the phenylalanine, and has 13 residues. Only the CDR3 DNA is retained, 39 bases long and in frame from the first base. From the germline V gene (reference sequence), CDR1 is LGHDT and CDR2 is YNNKEL. V loses 2 bases of germline sequence and J loses 2 bases, and the interval between the two ends is 6 bases. The specimen was peripheral blood. The chain uses TRBV3-1 (or the pseudogene TRBV3-2) and TRBJ1-2; confidence is insufficient to name the D gene. This sequence was found in a woman aged 70-85 years with COVID-19, enrolled during active disease. The CDR3 protein is CASSQTENYGYTF. In nucleotide form, the sequence is TGTGCCAGCAGCCAAACGGAGAACTATGGCTACACCTTC.